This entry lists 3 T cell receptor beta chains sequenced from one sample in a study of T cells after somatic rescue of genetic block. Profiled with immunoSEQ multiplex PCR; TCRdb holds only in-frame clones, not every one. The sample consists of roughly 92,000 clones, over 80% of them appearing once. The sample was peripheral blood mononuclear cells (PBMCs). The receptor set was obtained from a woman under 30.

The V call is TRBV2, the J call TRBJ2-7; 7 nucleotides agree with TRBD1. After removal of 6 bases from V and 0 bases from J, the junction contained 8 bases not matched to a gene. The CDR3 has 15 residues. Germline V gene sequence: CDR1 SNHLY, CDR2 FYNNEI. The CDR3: CASSRIGQASYEQYF. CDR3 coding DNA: TGTGCCAGCAGCCGAATCGGACAGGCCTCCTACGAGCAGTACTTC.

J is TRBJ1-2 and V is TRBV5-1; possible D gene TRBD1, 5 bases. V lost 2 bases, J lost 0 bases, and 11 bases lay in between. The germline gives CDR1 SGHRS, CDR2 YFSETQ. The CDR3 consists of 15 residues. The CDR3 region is CASSLSGGTNYGYTF. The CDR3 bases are TGCGCCAGCAGCTTAAGCGGGGGGACTAACTATGGCTACACCTTC.

The CDR3 here is CASSYSTGAAYGYTF. CDR3 bases: TGTGCCAGCAGTTACTCGACCGGGGCTGCCTATGGCTACACCTTC. This chain joins TRBV6-6 and TRBJ1-2; TRBD1 is a possible D gene (5 bases). Germline loops: CDR1 MNHNY, CDR2 SVGAGI (reference sequence). The CDR3 is 15 amino acids. V shed 0 bases and J shed 4 bases, with 12 bases lying between them.